This T cell receptor (beta chain) was recorded in a study of early T cells in non-severe SARS-CoV-2 infection. Study background: Investigators sequenced bulk RNA drawn from unsorted whole blood, and chains remained unpaired.

Attached unique molecular identifiers marked individual cDNA molecules. TCRdb called the 5' RACE reads again in MiXCR, with one record for every CDR3 protein. The profile shows roughly 51,000 distinct CDR3 sequences, under 7% of them singletons. The germline gives CDR1 KGHSH, CDR2 LQKENI. The V gene lost 5 bases and the J gene lost 1 base, with 11 bases spanning the gap. The CDR3 is 14 residues long. This clonotype was seen at least ten times. The sequence derives from an adult who was a healthcare worker with PCR-confirmed SARS-CoV-2 infection or an uninfected control (not recorded which). This specimen was whole blood, taken at baseline. The rearrangement uses TRBV18 and TRBJ1-1; the D gene is possibly TRBD1 (5 bases). The chain's CDR3 is CASSWIQGNTEAFF. The CDR3 region has the DNA TGTGCCAGCTCATGGATCCAGGGGAACACTGAAGCTTTCTTT.